Sequencing of this T cell receptor beta chain was carried out in a study of control samples from healthy donors and cancer patients. This clone was seen more than once but under ten times. Data came from immunoSEQ multiplex PCR; TCRdb stores just in-frame clones and leaves some out. The sample lists some 29,000 clones; roughly nine tenths were seen once. The V end lost 4 bases, the J end lost 6 bases, and 16 bases lay between the germline ends. The germline V gene has CDR1 SGHDT and CDR2 YYEEEE. This CDR3 region has 15 residues. Specimen: formalin-fixed, paraffin-embedded tissue. The rearrangement links TRBV5-6 to TRBJ2-2; D is unclear. This receptor was taken from a female donor with melanoma. CDR3 residues: CASSPKLWVAGELFF. CDR3 DNA: TGTGCCAGCAGCCCTAAATTGTGGGTAGCCGGGGAGCTGTTTTTT.